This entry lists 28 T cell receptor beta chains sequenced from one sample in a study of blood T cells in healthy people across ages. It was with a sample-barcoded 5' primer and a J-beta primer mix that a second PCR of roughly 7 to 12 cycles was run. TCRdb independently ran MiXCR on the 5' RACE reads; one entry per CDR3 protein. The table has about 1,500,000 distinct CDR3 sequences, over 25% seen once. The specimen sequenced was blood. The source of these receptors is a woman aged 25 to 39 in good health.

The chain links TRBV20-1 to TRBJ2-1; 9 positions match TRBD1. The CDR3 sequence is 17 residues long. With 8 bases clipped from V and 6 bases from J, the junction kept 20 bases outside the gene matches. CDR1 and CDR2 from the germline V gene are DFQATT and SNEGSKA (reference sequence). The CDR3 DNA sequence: TGCAGTCGCCCACAATACATGGGACAGGGAATGGGCAATGAGCAGTTCTTC. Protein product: CSRPQYMGQGMGNEQFF.

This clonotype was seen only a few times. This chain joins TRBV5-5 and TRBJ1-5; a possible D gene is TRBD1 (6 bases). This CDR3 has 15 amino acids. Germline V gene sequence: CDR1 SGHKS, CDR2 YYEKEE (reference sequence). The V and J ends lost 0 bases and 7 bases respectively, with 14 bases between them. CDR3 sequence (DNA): TGTGCCAGCAGCTTGGTACAGGGAATAAGACAGCCCCAGCATTTT. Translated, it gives CASSLVQGIRQPQHF. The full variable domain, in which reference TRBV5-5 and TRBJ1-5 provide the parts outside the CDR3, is DAGVTQSPTHLIKTRGQQVTLRCSPISGHKSVSWYQQVLGQGPQFIFQYYEKEERGRGNFPDRFSARQFPNYSSELNVNALLLGDSALYLCASSLVQGIRQPQHFGDGTRLSIL.

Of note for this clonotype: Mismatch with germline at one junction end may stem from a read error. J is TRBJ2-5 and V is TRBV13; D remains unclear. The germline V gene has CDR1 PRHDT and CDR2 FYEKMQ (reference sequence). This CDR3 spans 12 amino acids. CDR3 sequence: CAGSLYQETQYF. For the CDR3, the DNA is TGTGCCGGCAGCTTGTACCAAGAGACCCAGTACTTC.

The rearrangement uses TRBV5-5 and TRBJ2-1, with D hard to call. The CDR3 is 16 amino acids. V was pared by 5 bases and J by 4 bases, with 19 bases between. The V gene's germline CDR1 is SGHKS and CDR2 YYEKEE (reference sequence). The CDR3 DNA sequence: TGTGCCAGCAGTCCTGGGGTGGTTCGACCATACAATGAGCAGTTCTTC. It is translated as CASSPGVVRPYNEQFF.

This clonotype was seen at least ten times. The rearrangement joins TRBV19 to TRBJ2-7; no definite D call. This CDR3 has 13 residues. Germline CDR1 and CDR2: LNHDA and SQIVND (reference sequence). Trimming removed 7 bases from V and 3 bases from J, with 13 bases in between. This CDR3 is CASNDGLDYEQYF. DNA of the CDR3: TGTGCCAGTAATGACGGCCTAGACTACGAGCAGTACTTC. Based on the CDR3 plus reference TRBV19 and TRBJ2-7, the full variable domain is DGGITQSPKYLFRKEGQNVTLSCEQNLNHDAMYWYRQDPGQGLRLIYYSQIVNDFQKGDIAEGYSVSREKKESFPLTVTSAQKNPTAFYLCASNDGLDYEQYFGPGTRLTVT.

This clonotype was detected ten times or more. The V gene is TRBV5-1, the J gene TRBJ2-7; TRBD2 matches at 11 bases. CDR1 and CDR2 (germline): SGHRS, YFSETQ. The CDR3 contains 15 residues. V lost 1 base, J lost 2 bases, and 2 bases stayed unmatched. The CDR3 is CASSLLTSGAYEQYF. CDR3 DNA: TGCGCCAGCAGCTTGTTGACTAGCGGGGCCTACGAGCAGTACTTC.

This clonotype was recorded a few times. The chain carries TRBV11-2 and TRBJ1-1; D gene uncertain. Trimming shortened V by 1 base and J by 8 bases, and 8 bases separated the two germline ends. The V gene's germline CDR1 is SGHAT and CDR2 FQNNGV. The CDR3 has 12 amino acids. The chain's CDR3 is CASSLVTSEAFF. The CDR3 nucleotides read TGTGCCAGCAGCTTAGTGACGTCAGAAGCTTTCTTT.

The CDR3 DNA reads TGTGCCAGCTCCGGGACTAGACGTCTTCGGGTCAGAGATGAGCAGTACTTC. Translated: CASSGTRRLRVRDEQYF. The rearrangement joins TRBV18 to TRBJ2-1, with 8 bases matching TRBD2. TRBJ2-7 explains the end of the DNA better; the J call may be wrong. Germline CDR1 is KGHSH and CDR2 is LQKENI. There are 17 residues in the CDR3.

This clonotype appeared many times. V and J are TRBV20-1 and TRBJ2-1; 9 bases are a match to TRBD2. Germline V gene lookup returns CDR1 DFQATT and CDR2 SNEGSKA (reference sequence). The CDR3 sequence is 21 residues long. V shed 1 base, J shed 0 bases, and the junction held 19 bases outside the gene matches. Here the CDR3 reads CSARVSGDLAGTTISYNEQFF. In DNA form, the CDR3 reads TGCAGTGCTAGAGTATCGGGTGACCTAGCGGGGACAACTATCTCCTACAATGAGCAGTTCTTC.

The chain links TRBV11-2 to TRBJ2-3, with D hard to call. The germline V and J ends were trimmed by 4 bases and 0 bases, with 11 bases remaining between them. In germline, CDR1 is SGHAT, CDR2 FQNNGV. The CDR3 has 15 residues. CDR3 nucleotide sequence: TGTGCCAGCAGCTATGGCCCGGTTAGCACAGATACGCAGTATTTT. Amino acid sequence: CASSYGPVSTDTQYF.

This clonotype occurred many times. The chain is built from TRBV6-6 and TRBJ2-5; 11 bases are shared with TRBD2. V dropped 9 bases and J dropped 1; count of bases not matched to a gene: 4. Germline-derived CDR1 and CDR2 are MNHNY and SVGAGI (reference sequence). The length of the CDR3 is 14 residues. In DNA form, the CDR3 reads TGTGCCAGTACCGGGACTAGCGGCCAAGAGACCCAGTACTTC. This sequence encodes CASTGTSGQETQYF.

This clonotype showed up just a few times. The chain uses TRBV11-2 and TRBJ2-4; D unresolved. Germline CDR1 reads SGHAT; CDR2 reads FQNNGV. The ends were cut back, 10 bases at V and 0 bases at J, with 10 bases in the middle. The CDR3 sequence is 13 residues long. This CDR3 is CATTTLAKNIQYF. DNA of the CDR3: TGTGCCACCACGACACTAGCCAAAAACATTCAGTACTTC.

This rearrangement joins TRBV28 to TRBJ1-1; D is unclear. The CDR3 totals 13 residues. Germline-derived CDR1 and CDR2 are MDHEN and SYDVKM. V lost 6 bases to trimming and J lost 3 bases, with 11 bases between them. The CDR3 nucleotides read TGTGCCAGCAGCCTGCCCCAGTACACTGAAGCTTTCTTT. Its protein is CASSLPQYTEAFF.

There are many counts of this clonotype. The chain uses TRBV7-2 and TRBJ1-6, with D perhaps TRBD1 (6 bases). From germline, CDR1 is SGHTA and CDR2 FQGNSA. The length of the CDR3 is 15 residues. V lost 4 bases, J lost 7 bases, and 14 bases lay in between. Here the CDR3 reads CASSSTGTPNSPLHF. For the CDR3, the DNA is TGTGCCAGCAGCTCCACCGGGACACCAAATTCACCCCTCCACTTT.

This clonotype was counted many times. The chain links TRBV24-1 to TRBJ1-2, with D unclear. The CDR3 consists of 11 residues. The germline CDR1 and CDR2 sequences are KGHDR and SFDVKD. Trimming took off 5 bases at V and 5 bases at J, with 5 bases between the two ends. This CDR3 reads CATSGGYGYTF. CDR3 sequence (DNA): TGTGCCACCAGTGGCGGTTATGGCTACACCTTC.

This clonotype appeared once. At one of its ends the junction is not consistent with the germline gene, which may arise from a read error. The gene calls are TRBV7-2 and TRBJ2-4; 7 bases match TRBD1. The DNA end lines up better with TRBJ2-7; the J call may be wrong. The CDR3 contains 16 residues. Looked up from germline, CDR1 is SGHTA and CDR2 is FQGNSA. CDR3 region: CAGSLAGTEFRYEQYF. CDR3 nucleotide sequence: TGTGCCGGCAGCTTAGCCGGGACAGAGTTTAGATACGAGCAGTACTTC.

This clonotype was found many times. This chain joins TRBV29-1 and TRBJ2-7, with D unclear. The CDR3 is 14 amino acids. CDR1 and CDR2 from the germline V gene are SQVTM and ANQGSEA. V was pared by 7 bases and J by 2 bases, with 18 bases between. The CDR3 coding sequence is TGCAGCGCTCAATCGGATGCGACCCCCTACGAGCAGTACTTC. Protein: CSAQSDATPYEQYF.

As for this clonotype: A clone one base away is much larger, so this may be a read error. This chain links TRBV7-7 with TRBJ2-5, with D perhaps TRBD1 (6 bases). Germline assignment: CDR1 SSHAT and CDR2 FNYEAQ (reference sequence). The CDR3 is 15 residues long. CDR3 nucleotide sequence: TGTGCCGGCAGCGCAACCGGGACAAGTACAGAGACCCAGTACTTC. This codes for CAGSATGTSTETQYF.

DNA for the CDR3: TGTGCCAGCAGCTTGAGACGAGCGACGGAGACCCAGTACTTC. This translates into CASSLRRATETQYF. The V and J genes are TRBV7-2 and TRBJ2-5; D is ambiguous. Germline V gene sequence: CDR1 SGHTA, CDR2 FQGNSA. The V gene lost 3 bases and the J gene lost 5 bases, with 13 bases spanning the gap. The CDR3 length is 14 residues.

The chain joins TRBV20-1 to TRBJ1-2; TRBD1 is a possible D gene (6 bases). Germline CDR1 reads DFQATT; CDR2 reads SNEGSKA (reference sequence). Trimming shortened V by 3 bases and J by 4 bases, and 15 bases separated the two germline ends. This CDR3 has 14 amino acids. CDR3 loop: CSASTPTGSYGYTF. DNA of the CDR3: TGCAGTGCTAGTACCCCAACAGGGTCCTATGGCTACACCTTC.

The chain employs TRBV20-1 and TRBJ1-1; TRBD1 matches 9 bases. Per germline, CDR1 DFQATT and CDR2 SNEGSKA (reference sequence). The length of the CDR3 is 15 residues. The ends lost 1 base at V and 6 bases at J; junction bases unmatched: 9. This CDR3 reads CSARASGQGLAEAFF. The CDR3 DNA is TGCAGTGCTAGAGCCTCGGGACAGGGTCTGGCTGAAGCTTTCTTT.

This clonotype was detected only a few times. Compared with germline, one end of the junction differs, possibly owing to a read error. CDR3 DNA: TGCGCCAGCAGCCGAGACAGGTCCTATGGCCACACCTTC. Its protein is CASSRDRSYGHTF. The chain is built from TRBV4-3 and TRBJ1-2, with D tentatively TRBD1 (6 bases). This CDR3 comprises 13 residues. Germline CDR1 LGHNA, CDR2 YSLEER.

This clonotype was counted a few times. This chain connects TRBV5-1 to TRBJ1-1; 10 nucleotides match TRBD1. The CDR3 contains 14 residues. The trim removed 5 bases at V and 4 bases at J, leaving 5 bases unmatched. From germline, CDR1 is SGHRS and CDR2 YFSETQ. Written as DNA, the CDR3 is TGCGCCAGCAGGTCCGGGACAGGGGTCACTGAAGCTTTCTTT. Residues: CASRSGTGVTEAFF. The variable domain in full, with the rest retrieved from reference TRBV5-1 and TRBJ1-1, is KAGVTQTPRYLIKTRGQQVTLSCSPISGHRSVSWYQQTPGQGLQFLFEYFSETQRNKGNFPGRFSGRQFSNSRSEMNVSTLELGDSALYLCASRSGTGVTEAFFGQGTRLTVV.

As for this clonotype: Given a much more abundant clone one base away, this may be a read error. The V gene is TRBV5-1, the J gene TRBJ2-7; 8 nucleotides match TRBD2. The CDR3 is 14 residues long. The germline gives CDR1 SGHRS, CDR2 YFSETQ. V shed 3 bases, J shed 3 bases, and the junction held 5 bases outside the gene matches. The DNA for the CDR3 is TGCGCCAGCAGCTGGGAGGGACTAGTCTACGAGCAGTACTTC. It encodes CASSWEGLVYEQYF. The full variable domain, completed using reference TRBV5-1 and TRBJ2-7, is KAGVTQTPRYLIKTRGQQVTLSCSPISGHRSVSWYQQTPGQGLQFLFEYFSETQRNKGNFPGRFSGRQFSNSRSEMNVSTLELGDSALYLCASSWEGLVYEQYFGPGTRLTVT.

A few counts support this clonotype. In nucleotides, the CDR3 is TGCAGTGCTTCCCTTCCGGAGAACACTGAAGCTTTCTTT. This gives the protein CSASLPENTEAFF. The chain couples TRBV20-1 to TRBJ1-1; D is undetermined. Trimming took off 5 bases at V and 1 base at J, with 11 bases between the two ends. This CDR3 contains 13 residues. CDR1 and CDR2 (germline): DFQATT, SNEGSKA (reference sequence).

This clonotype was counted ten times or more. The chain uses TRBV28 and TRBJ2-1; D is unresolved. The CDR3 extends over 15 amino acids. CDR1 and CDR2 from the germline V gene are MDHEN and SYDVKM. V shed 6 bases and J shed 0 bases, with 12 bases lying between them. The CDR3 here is CASRQFRSSYNEQFF. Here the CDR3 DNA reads TGTGCCAGCAGACAGTTCCGGAGCTCCTACAATGAGCAGTTCTTC.

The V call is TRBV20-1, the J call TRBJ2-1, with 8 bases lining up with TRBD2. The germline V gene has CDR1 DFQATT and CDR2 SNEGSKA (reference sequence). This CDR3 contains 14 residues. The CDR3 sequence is CSLRAGGTYNEQFF. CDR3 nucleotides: TGCAGCCTAAGGGCGGGAGGTACCTACAATGAGCAGTTCTTC.

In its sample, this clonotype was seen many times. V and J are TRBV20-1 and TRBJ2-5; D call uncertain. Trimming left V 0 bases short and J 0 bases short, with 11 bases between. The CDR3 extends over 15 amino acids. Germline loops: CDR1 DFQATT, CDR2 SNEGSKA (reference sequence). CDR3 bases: TGCAGTGCTAGAGAAGAGAAACAGTACCAAGAGACCCAGTACTTC. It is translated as CSAREEKQYQETQYF.